One and the same sample provided the 10 T cell receptor beta chains below, sequenced in a study of cytomegalovirus exposure and HLA in healthy donors. Researchers ran the PCR with 60 Vbeta and 13 Jbeta primers. Here immunoSEQ multiplex PCR was the method, and the copy in TCRdb shows in-frame clones only, minus some. The profile shows some 130,000 clones, just over 70% of them singletons. Sequencing input: PBMCs. Receptors originate from a woman between 55 and 75 years old in good health and CMV-seropositive.

The V call is TRBV7-2, the J call TRBJ1-1; D might be TRBD1 (5 bases). CDR1 SGHTA and CDR2 FQGNSA come from the germline V gene. CDR3 length equals 15 residues. Between the trimmed V and J ends, which lost 5 bases and 0 bases, there was a span of 13 bases. CDR3 region: CASSAGHTLNTEAFF. The CDR3 region has the DNA TGTGCCAGCAGCGCCGGACACACTTTGAACACTGAAGCTTTCTTT.

The chain carries TRBV19 and TRBJ1-5, with TRBD1 matching over 7 bases. The germline V gene has CDR1 LNHDA and CDR2 SQIVND (reference sequence). The V segment lost 7 bases and the J segment 4 bases; nucleotides outside the gene matches: 10. The CDR3 is 15 residues long. CDR3 protein: CASTGLGQINQPQHF. Written as DNA, the CDR3 is TGTGCCAGTACTGGTTTGGGACAGATTAATCAGCCCCAGCATTTT.

The J gene is TRBJ1-1, the V gene TRBV10-3; D is uncertain. The V gene lost 8 bases and the J gene lost 5 bases, with 12 bases spanning the gap. CDR1 is ENHRY, CDR2 SYGVKD, per germline. CDR3 length: 12 residues. CDR3 sequence (DNA): TGTGCCATCTCCGCGGGCGAGACTGAAGCTTTCTTT. This codes for CAISAGETEAFF.

The chain carries TRBV5-6 and TRBJ1-2; 12 bases are shared with TRBD1. The CDR3 contains 15 residues. Germline values: CDR1 SGHDT, CDR2 YYEEEE. The V and J ends lost 0 bases and 7 bases, in that order; junction bases with no gene match: 4. The CDR3 region is CASSLVGTGGGGYTF. The CDR3, as DNA: TGTGCCAGCAGCTTGGTAGGGACAGGGGGCGGTGGCTACACCTTC.

Remarks on this clone: Other DNA sequences in this sample translate to the same CDR3. V usage is TRBV9 and J usage is TRBJ1-4; no definite D call. This CDR3 spans 14 amino acids. V lost 0 bases, J lost 5 bases, and 8 bases lay in between. Germline V lookup: CDR1 SGDLS, CDR2 YYNGEE. The CDR3, as DNA: TGTGCCAGCAGCGTAGATAGCCGCAATGAAAAACTGTTTTTT. It translates to CASSVDSRNEKLFF.

This clone was seen just once. The chain uses TRBV6-5 and TRBJ2-6, with D perhaps matching TRBD2 (7 bases). CDR3 length: 15 residues. Between the trimmed V and J ends, which lost 9 bases and 2 bases, there was a span of 14 bases. Per the germline V gene, CDR1 is MNHEY and CDR2 is SVGAGI. CDR3 bases: TGTGCCAGTTTAGGGGGGGGAGCTGGGGCCAACGTCCTGACTTTC. It translates to CASLGGGAGANVLTF.

The chain employs TRBV4-1 and TRBJ2-1, with 14 bases aligning to TRBD2. The CDR3 is 14 residues long. The germline CDR1 and CDR2 sequences are MGHRA and YSYEKL. V was clipped by 6 bases and J by 7 bases; unmatched bases: 2. CDR3 nucleotide sequence: TGCGCCAGCAGGGGACTAGCGGGGGATAATGAGCAGTTCTTC. Its translation is CASRGLAGDNEQFF.

The chain is built from TRBV5-1 and TRBJ2-2, with D perhaps matching TRBD1 (6 bases). V shed 2 bases and J shed 4 bases, with 12 bases lying between them. Germline V CDR1 and CDR2: SGHRS, YFSETQ. The CDR3 spans 15 residues. The DNA for the CDR3 is TGCGCCAGCAGCTTAAGGGGGTCGGGCACCGGGGAGCTGTTTTTT. It translates to CASSLRGSGTGELFF.

A few counts support this clone. The chain has TRBV27 and TRBJ1-6; D gene uncertain. V gave up 4 bases and J gave up 0 bases, with 16 bases separating them. CDR1 and CDR2 (germline): MNHEY, SMNVEV (reference sequence). The CDR3 sequence is 18 residues long. The CDR3 spells CASSYDSRRDSYNSPLHF. Written as DNA, the CDR3 is TGTGCCAGCAGTTACGACTCTCGACGGGACTCCTATAATTCACCCCTCCACTTT.

CDR3 in DNA: TGTGCCAGCAGTTCGGGACAGACCTACAATGAGCAGTTCTTC. Translated: CASSSGQTYNEQFF. The chain couples TRBV6-5 to TRBJ2-1, with 7 bases lining up with TRBD1. The V gene's germline CDR1 is MNHEY and CDR2 SVGAGI. This CDR3 has 14 amino acids. V trimming: 4 bases; J trimming: 2 bases; junction bases outside the gene matches: 2.